This TCR beta chain was documented in a study of graft-versus-host responses after intestinal transplantation (dated by TCRdb to 2020 to 2022). Study-wide context: The transplants that recipients got were multivisceral, liver-intestinal, or isolated intestinal. Every recipient was given anti-thymocyte globulin induction, then maintenance tacrolimus and steroids for approximately 3 years. Bulk TCR-beta CDR3 sequencing was used to track graft-versus-host and host-versus-graft alloreactive T cell clones in the graft, circulation and bone marrow after intestinal transplantation. Alloreactive clones were identified by sequencing pre-transplant mixed lymphocyte reaction products and comparing these products with unstimulated pre-transplant donor and recipient T cells. A cohort of fewer than 25 intestinal transplant recipients, including one retransplant, was enrolled, and a few patients lacking pretransplant specimens were excluded. A peak of at least 4% donor T cells among recipient peripheral blood mononuclear cells was the definition used for donor T cell macrochimerism. Rather than being sequenced by the commercial service, samples from three later patients were sequenced in-house on an Illumina MiSeq and processed with MiXCR. What the study reported, not specific to this receptor: Peak levels of circulating GvH clones were associated with declines in HvG clones early after transplant. In the allografts of patients with donor T cell macrochimerism, GvH to HvG T cell clonal ratios were high. GvH clones were detected in recipient bone marrow, and some of these GvH clones were observed earlier in ileal mucosa or blood, consistent with an intestinal mucosal origin. The conclusions were limited by the relatively low number and heterogeneity of the intestinal transplant patients.

Concerning this clone itself: Its antigen remains unidentified. There are no base qualities to consult, and no much larger clone falls within one base.

The junction shows trimming of 7 bases on V and 0 bases on J, plus 15 bases between the germline ends. From the cysteine through the phenylalanine, the CDR3 covers 15 amino acids. The retained sequence is limited to the CDR3, 45 bases, with the frame set at the first base. As encoded in the germline V gene (reference sequence), CDR1 is SEHNR while CDR2 is FQNEAQ. What this sample's time point label stands for: cells obtained before transplantation from donor or recipient. CD3+CD4+ and CD3+CD8+ populations were FACS-sorted from unstimulated pre-transplant donor and recipient cells taken from spleen or lymph nodes. The method behind the library was the immunoSEQ multiplex PCR assay. For most patients, genomic DNA was isolated with the Qiagen DNeasy Blood and Tissue Kit and sent frozen to Adaptive Biotechnologies for TCR sequencing. For most patients, high-throughput TCR-beta CDR3 sequencing of genomic DNA was performed by Adaptive Biotechnologies. In the paper's pipeline: TCR sequencing data were retrieved from Adaptive's ImmunoSEQ software for around 19 patients, whereas three other patients were processed with MiXCR and VDJtools. To correct CD4 versus CD8 sorting errors, sequences present in both subsets at a frequency ratio below 5:1 were removed. CDR3 nucleotide sequences shared between donor and recipient were removed because their origin could not be assigned. To be classed as alloreactive, a clone needed at least 2-fold expansion over unstimulated cells and a minimum CFSE-low frequency of 0.002% (template counts) or 0.001% (read counts). Mappable clones were those detected in sequenced pre-transplant spleen, lymph node, or MLR CFSE-low populations of the donor or recipient. Cumulative frequency of alloreactive clones was calculated as a percentage of all sequences weighted by copy number. The table was pulled from immuneACCESS by TCRdb, which kept in-frame rearrangements only. Such tables lose some clones; where checked, under half of the loss comes from unresolved V genes, and the rest has no known cause. The D gene and trimming were derived from the DNA, and the V and J assignments and clone size from that table. This sample gives 85,000 to 100,000 clones in total; roughly 90% of them show up just once. Over 0.055% of the sample lies in the top ten.

This TCR was recovered from a human donor who was the organ donor for an intestinal transplant. Rearrangement joined TRBV7-9 to TRBJ2-5; perhaps TRBD2 is the D gene, with 6 bases matching. The sample here was unstimulated CD8+ T cells sorted from spleen or lymph node cells, taken before transplant. The DNA sequence is given as TGTGCCAGCACCCGCGGGGAGCGGAACCAAGAGACCCAGTACTTC. Translated, this gives CASTRGERNQETQYF. With all but the CDR3 taken from the reference TRBV7-9 and TRBJ2-5 genes, the full variable domain is: DTGVSQNPRHKITKRGQNVTFRCDPISEHNRLYWYRQTLGQGPEFLTYFQNEAQLEKSRLLSDRFSAERPKGSFSTLEIQRTEQGDSAMYLCASTRGERNQETQYFGPGTRLLVL.